A selection of T cell receptor beta chains follows, all from one sample in a study of blood T cell repertoires in COVID-19. Sequencing was performed with immunoSEQ multiplex PCR; in TCRdb, only in-frame clones are kept and a portion is missing. Here the sample spans a few hundred thousand clones, 90% being singletons. The sequencing sample was made of PBMCs or T cells enriched from blood (not recorded which). The receptors shown here come from a woman under 30 with acute COVID-19. CDR3s leave out the opening cysteine and the closing phenylalanine or tryptophan.

cdr3_length j_call v_call cdr3_aa
13 TRBJ2-1 TRBV29-1 SVLDRGISYNEQF
13 TRBJ2-1 TRBV27 ASRRAGTGNNEQF
9 TRBJ1-1 TRBV28 ASRTSTEAF
14 TRBJ2-2 TRBV5-1 ASSPGQAVYTGELF
13 TRBJ2-1 TRBV5-1 ASSLRQGSFNEQF
12 TRBJ1-5 TRBV2 ASSDNYGSQPQH
9 TRBJ2-5 TRBV29-1 RVRTGETQY
15 TRBJ2-1 TRBV24-1 ATSDSPGGIGYNEQF
10 TRBJ2-7 TRBV6-2/TRBV6-3 ASSSRGYEQY
13 TRBJ2-1 TRBV5-1 ASSRVREGLGEQF
16 TRBJ1-5 TRBV21-1 ASSKAGDIPWGNQPQH
15 TRBJ1-1 TRBV27 ASSLPDRGADRTEAF
12 TRBJ1-5 TRBV19 ASWVRGTNQPQH
13 TRBJ2-3 TRBV16 ASSQNRASTDTQY
16 TRBJ2-1 TRBV4-1 ASSQDPPRGSGGNEQF
13 TRBJ1-1 TRBV5-1 ASSHKQGMNTEAF
13 TRBJ2-7 TRBV5-1 ASSATAGVSVEQY